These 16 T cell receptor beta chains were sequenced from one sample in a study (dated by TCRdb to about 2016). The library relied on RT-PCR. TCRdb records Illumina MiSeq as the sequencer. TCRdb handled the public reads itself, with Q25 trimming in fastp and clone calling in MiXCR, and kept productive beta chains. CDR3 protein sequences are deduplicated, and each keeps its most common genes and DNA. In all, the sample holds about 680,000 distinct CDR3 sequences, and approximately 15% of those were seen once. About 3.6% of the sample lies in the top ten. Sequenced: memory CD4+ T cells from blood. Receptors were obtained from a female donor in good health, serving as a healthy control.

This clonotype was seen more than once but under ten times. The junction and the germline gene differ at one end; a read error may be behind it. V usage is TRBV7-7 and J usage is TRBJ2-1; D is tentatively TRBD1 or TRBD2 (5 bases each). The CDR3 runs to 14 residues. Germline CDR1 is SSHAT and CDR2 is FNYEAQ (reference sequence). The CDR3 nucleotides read TGTGCTAGCACCAGGGACCCTGGGCCAGGGGAGCAGTTCTTC. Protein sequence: CASTRDPGPGEQFF.

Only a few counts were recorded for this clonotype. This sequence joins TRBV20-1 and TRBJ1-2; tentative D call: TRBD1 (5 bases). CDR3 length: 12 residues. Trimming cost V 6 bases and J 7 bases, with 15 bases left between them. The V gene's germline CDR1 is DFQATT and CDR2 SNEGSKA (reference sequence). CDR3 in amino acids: CSAKMGTPGYTF. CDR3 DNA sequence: TGCAGTGCAAAAATGGGGACCCCTGGCTACACCTTC.

The CDR3 is CASSPQDRGVEKLFF. Written as DNA, the CDR3 is TGTGCCAGCTCACCACAGGACAGGGGTGTGGAAAAACTGTTTTTT. V gene TRBV18 combines with J gene TRBJ1-4, with 9 bases lining up with TRBD1. J lost 8 bases, V lost 1 base, and 5 bases had no gene match. The CDR3 covers 15 residues. The germline gives CDR1 KGHSH, CDR2 LQKENI.

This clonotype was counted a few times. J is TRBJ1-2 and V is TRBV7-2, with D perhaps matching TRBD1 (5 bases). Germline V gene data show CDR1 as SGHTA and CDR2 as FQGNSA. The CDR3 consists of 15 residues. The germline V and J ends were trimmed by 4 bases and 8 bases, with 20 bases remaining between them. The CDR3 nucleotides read TGTGCCAGCAGCTACTCCGGGACTAATAACGTGGGCTACACCTTC. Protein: CASSYSGTNNVGYTF.

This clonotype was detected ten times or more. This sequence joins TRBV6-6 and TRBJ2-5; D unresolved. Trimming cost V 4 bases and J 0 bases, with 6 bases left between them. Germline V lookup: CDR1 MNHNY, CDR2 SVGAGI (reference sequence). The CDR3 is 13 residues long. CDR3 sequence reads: CASSFRDQETQYF. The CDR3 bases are TGTGCCAGCAGTTTTCGGGACCAAGAGACCCAGTACTTC.

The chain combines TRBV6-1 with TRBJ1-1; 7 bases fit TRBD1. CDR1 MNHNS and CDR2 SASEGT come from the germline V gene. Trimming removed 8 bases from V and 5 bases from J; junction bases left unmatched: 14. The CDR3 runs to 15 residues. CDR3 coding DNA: TGTGCCAGCTTTATGGCTAGGGGGCTCTTTACTGAAGCTTTCTTT. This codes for CASFMARGLFTEAFF.

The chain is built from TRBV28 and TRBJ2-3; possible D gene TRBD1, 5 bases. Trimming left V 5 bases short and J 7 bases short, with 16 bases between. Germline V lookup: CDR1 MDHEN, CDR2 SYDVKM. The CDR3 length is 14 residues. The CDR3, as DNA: TGTGCCAGCAGTCTATCCAGGGTCCGCAATACGCAGTATTTT. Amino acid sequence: CASSLSRVRNTQYF.

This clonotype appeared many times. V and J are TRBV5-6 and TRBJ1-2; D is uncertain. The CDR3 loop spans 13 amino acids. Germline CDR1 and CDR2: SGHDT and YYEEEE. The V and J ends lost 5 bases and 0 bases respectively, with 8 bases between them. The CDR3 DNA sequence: TGTGCCAGCAGTCGTAGCTCTAACTATGGCTACACCTTC. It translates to CASSRSSNYGYTF.

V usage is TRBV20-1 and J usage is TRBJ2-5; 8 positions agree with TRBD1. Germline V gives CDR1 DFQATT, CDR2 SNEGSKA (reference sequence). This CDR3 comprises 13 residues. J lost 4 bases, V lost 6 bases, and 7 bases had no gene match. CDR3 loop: CSAKDRVTETQYF. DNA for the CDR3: TGCAGTGCAAAGGACAGGGTGACAGAGACCCAGTACTTC.

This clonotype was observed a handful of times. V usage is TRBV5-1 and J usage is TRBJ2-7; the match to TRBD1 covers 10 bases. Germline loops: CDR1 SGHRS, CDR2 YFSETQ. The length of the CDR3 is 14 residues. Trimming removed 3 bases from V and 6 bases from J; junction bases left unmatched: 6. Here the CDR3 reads CASSSAGTGAEQYF. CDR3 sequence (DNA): TGCGCCAGCAGCTCTGCCGGGACAGGGGCCGAGCAGTACTTC.

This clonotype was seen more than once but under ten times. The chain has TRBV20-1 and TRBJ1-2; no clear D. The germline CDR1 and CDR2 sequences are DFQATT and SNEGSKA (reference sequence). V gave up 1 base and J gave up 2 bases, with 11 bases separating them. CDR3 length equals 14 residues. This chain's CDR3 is CSARVRTGNYGYTF. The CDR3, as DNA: TGCAGTGCTAGAGTCCGGACGGGAAACTATGGCTACACCTTC.

In DNA form, the CDR3 reads TGCGCCAGCAGCCAAGATTACCCAACAGGGGAAGGTGGCTACACCTTC. It encodes CASSQDYPTGEGGYTF. The chain uses TRBV4-3 and TRBJ1-2; 7 bases fit TRBD1. This CDR3 is 16 amino acids long. Germline loops: CDR1 LGHNA, CDR2 YSLEER. The V and J ends lost 0 bases and 7 bases, in that order; junction bases with no gene match: 11.

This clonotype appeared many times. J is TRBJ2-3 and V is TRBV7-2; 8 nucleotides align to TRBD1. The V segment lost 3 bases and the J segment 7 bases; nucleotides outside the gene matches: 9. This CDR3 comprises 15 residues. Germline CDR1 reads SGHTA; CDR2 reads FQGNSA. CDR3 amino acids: CASSLWDRSPNTQYF. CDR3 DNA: TGTGCCAGCAGCTTGTGGGACAGGTCACCGAATACGCAGTATTTT.

CDR3 in amino acids: CASSLLGEEKLFF. The CDR3 DNA reads TGCGCCAGCAGTCTACTCGGTGAAGAAAAACTGTTTTTT. V gene TRBV4-1 combines with J gene TRBJ1-4; no firm D call. The CDR3 loop spans 13 amino acids. Germline CDR1 is MGHRA and CDR2 is YSYEKL. Deletions cut 6 bases from V and 8 bases from J, with 13 bases between.

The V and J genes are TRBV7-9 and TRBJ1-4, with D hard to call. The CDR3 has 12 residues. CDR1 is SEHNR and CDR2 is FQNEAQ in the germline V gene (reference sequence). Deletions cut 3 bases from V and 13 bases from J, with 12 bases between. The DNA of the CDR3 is TGTGCCAGCAGCTTCCAGGACGGCGGACTGTTTTTT. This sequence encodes CASSFQDGGLFF. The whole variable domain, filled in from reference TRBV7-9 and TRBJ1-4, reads DTGVSQNPRHKITKRGQNVTFRCDPISEHNRLYWYRQTLGQGPEFLTYFQNEAQLEKSRLLSDRFSAERPKGSFSTLEIQRTEQGDSAMYLCASSFQDGGLFFGSGTQLSVL.

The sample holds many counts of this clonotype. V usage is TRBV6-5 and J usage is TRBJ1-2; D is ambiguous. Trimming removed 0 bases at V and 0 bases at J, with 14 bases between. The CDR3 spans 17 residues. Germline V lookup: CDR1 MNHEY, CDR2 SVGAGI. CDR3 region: CASSYSSYGGTNYGYTF. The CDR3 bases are TGTGCCAGCAGTTACTCAAGTTACGGAGGTACTAACTATGGCTACACCTTC.